The 26 T cell receptor beta chains reported below all come from one sample, sequenced in a study of blood T cell repertoires in COVID-19. Assay: immunoSEQ multiplex PCR; the TCRdb copy retains only in-frame clones and omits some. The sample records approximately 100,000 clones, around 87% being singletons. Sequenced: peripheral blood. The receptor source for this set is a woman under 40 with acute or convalescent COVID-19.

V gene TRBV28 combines with J gene TRBJ2-2, with D perhaps TRBD2 (5 bases). V dropped 6 bases and J dropped 5 bases, with 16 bases sitting between them. CDR3 length: 15 residues. The germline gives CDR1 MDHEN, CDR2 SYDVKM. The CDR3: CASSPETSGTGELFF. The DNA for the CDR3 is TGTGCCAGCAGCCCGGAGACGTCGGGGACCGGGGAGCTGTTTTTT.

The chain couples TRBV19 to TRBJ1-3; 7 nucleotides agree with TRBD1. CDR3 length: 17 amino acids. Germline CDR1 LNHDA, CDR2 SQIVND (reference sequence). The V gene end was trimmed by 3 bases and the J gene end by 0 bases; junction bases not matched to a gene: 8. The CDR3 here is CASSIHGTASSGNTIYF. As DNA, the CDR3 is TGTGCCAGTAGTATCCATGGGACAGCGAGCTCTGGAAACACCATATATTTT.

V and J are TRBV9 and TRBJ1-2; D is uncertain. Germline V CDR1 and CDR2: SGDLS, YYNGEE. V was shortened by 3 bases and J by 4 bases, with 13 bases between the two germline ends. The CDR3 extends over 14 amino acids. This CDR3 reads CASSDSAGFYGYTF. CDR3 sequence (DNA): TGTGCCAGCAGCGACTCAGCGGGCTTCTATGGCTACACCTTC.

This rearrangement joins TRBV7-9 to TRBJ2-1, with 11 nucleotides matching TRBD1. After removal of 5 bases from V and 10 bases from J, the junction contained 13 bases not matched to a gene. Germline loops: CDR1 SEHNR, CDR2 FQNEAQ (reference sequence). The CDR3 extends over 16 amino acids. The CDR3 here is CASSQVVGQGAWEQFF. In DNA form, the CDR3 reads TGTGCCAGCAGCCAGGTCGTAGGACAGGGGGCATGGGAGCAGTTCTTC.

With respect to this clone: Other DNA sequences in this sample translate to the same CDR3. The chain links TRBV4-1 to TRBJ2-3; 9 bases align to TRBD1. The CDR3 contains 14 residues. From germline, CDR1 is MGHRA and CDR2 YSYEKL. V was pared by 1 base and J by 4 bases, with 0 bases of the junction left unmatched. CDR3 sequence: CASSQGTGADTQYF. The CDR3 DNA sequence: TGCGCCAGCAGCCAAGGGACAGGGGCAGATACGCAGTATTTT.

This clone was seen a handful of times. CDR3 sequence: CAISDPGHSNQPQHF. Written as DNA, the CDR3 is TGTGCCATCAGTGACCCCGGTCACAGCAATCAGCCCCAGCATTTT. The chain recombines TRBV10-3 with TRBJ1-5; no reliable D call. Germline V lookup: CDR1 ENHRY, CDR2 SYGVKD. V dropped 3 bases and J dropped 1 base, with 10 bases sitting between them. CDR3 size: 15 residues.

The chain has TRBV24-1 and TRBJ1-2; 9 bases match TRBD1. The CDR3 sequence is 15 residues long. The V gene end was trimmed by 4 bases and the J gene end by 5 bases; junction bases not matched to a gene: 7. The V gene's germline CDR1 is KGHDR and CDR2 SFDVKD. As DNA, the CDR3 is TGTGCCACCAGTGAGTCCGGGACAGGGATTTATGGCTACACCTTC. It is translated as CATSESGTGIYGYTF.

The chain has TRBV28 and TRBJ1-1; TRBD1 agrees at 8 bases. V was pared by 6 bases and J by 6 bases, with 9 bases of the junction left unmatched. The CDR3 has 14 amino acids. Germline CDR1 MDHEN, CDR2 SYDVKM. CDR3 residues: CASRPDREIPEAFF. The DNA of the CDR3 is TGTGCCAGCAGACCGGACAGGGAGATTCCTGAAGCTTTCTTT.

This chain joins TRBV6-1 and TRBJ2-5, with a possible D match to TRBD1 (6 bases). This CDR3 region has 14 residues. Trimming took off 1 base at V and 7 bases at J, with 13 bases between the two ends. Germline CDR1 reads MNHNS; CDR2 reads SASEGT. The CDR3 protein is CASSEDRAAGTQYF. Here the CDR3 DNA reads TGTGCCAGCAGTGAAGACAGGGCCGCGGGGACCCAGTACTTC.

The chain employs TRBV19 and TRBJ1-2; no firm D call. This CDR3 has 15 residues. Deletions cut 10 bases from V and 2 bases from J, with 20 bases between. CDR1 is LNHDA, CDR2 SQIVND, per germline (reference sequence). The CDR3 bases are TGTGCCACCCATTCCTTGGAGGGTTTGAACTATGGCTACACCTTC. Its translation: CATHSLEGLNYGYTF.

The chain links TRBV5-4 to TRBJ2-2, with 8 bases fitting TRBD1. In germline, CDR1 is SGHNT, CDR2 YYREEE (reference sequence). V was pared by 2 bases and J by 4 bases, with 4 bases of the junction left unmatched. This CDR3 region has 15 residues. The CDR3 protein is CASSLWTGITGELFF. The CDR3 nucleotides are TGTGCCAGCAGCTTATGGACAGGGATCACCGGGGAGCTGTTTTTT.

The V gene is TRBV5-6, the J gene TRBJ1-1; D is unclear. CDR1 is SGHDT and CDR2 is YYEEEE in the germline V gene. This CDR3 region has 12 residues. V lost 0 bases and J lost 6, with 6 bases in between. The CDR3 spells CASSLEEPEAFF. CDR3 bases: TGTGCCAGCAGCTTGGAGGAGCCTGAAGCTTTCTTT.

The genes are TRBV10-3 and TRBJ1-5; possibly TRBD1 for D (6 bases). Deletions cut 2 bases from V and 6 bases from J, with 11 bases between. Per germline, CDR1 ENHRY and CDR2 SYGVKD. The CDR3 length is 14 residues. The CDR3 DNA is TGTGCCATCAGTGAGGGGAGGGGGGGTCAGCCCCAGCATTTT. Amino acid sequence: CAISEGRGGQPQHF.

This sequence joins TRBV10-3 and TRBJ2-7; D not resolved. CDR3 length equals 13 residues. The germline CDR1 and CDR2 sequences are ENHRY and SYGVKD. Trimming left V 11 bases short and J 5 bases short, with 19 bases between. CDR3 sequence reads: CAASTGSLDEQYF. In nucleotides, the CDR3 is TGTGCCGCGTCTACCGGGTCCCTCGACGAGCAGTACTTC.

The J gene is TRBJ2-1, the V gene TRBV6-5; D call uncertain. This CDR3 is built from 13 residues. Between the trimmed V and J ends, which lost 5 bases and 0 bases, there was a span of 5 bases. CDR1 MNHEY and CDR2 SVGAGI come from the germline V gene. The CDR3 here is CASSPGSYNEQFF. CDR3 bases: TGTGCCAGCAGTCCGGGCTCCTACAATGAGCAGTTCTTC.

The chain joins TRBV4-1 to TRBJ2-2; TRBD2 agrees at 14 bases. Germline CDR1 and CDR2: MGHRA and YSYEKL. The CDR3 extends over 18 amino acids. The trim removed 4 bases at V and 0 bases at J, leaving 4 bases unmatched. The CDR3 sequence is CASSPGLAGETNTGELFF. Written as DNA, the CDR3 is TGCGCCAGCAGCCCGGGACTAGCGGGGGAAACGAACACCGGGGAGCTGTTTTTT.

The chain employs TRBV9 and TRBJ2-7, with 7 bases matching TRBD2. The CDR3 contains 15 residues. The germline V gene has CDR1 SGDLS and CDR2 YYNGEE. V shed 2 bases, J shed 1 base, and the junction held 6 bases outside the gene matches. The CDR3 reads CASSVGEGPSYEQYF. CDR3 in DNA: TGTGCCAGCAGCGTCGGGGAGGGCCCTTCCTACGAGCAGTACTTC.

The chain carries TRBV27 and TRBJ2-7; the D gene is possibly TRBD1 (7 bases). CDR1 and CDR2 (germline): MNHEY, SMNVEV (reference sequence). Trimming removed 9 bases at V and 5 bases at J, with 14 bases between. The CDR3 loop spans 12 amino acids. CDR3 nucleotides: TGTGCCAGTGCAGGGGGGCCCAACGAGCAGTACTTC. Protein sequence: CASAGGPNEQYF.

This rearrangement joins TRBV5-1 to TRBJ1-3; D might be TRBD1 (6 bases). Germline V lookup: CDR1 SGHRS, CDR2 YFSETQ. This CDR3 is 16 amino acids long. Trimming removed 0 bases from V and 4 bases from J, with 14 bases in between. CDR3 protein: CASSLAVQGAGNTIYF. CDR3 DNA: TGCGCCAGCAGCTTGGCCGTACAGGGTGCAGGAAACACCATATATTTT.

The J gene is TRBJ1-3, the V gene TRBV9; no firm D call. Trimming took 4 bases from V and 0 from J, leaving 8 bases between them. From germline, CDR1 is SGDLS and CDR2 YYNGEE. The CDR3 totals 14 residues. The CDR3 reads CASSQMSSGNTIYF. The CDR3 region has the DNA TGTGCCAGCAGCCAAATGAGCTCTGGAAACACCATATATTTT.

V and J are TRBV7-9 and TRBJ2-7; D is possibly TRBD1 (6 bases). The V end was cut by 8 bases, the J end by 6 bases, with 11 bases between. The CDR3 loop spans 11 amino acids. Germline V lookup: CDR1 SEHNR, CDR2 FQNEAQ (reference sequence). For the CDR3, the DNA is TGTGCCAGCGAACAGGGTGGCGAGCAGTACTTC. Translation: CASEQGGEQYF.

The chain couples TRBV5-1 to TRBJ1-2; 9 bases agree with TRBD1. Per the germline V gene, CDR1 is SGHRS and CDR2 is YFSETQ. The CDR3 has 14 residues. After removal of 4 bases from V and 7 bases from J, the junction contained 8 bases not matched to a gene. Here the CDR3 reads CASSDPQGALGYTF. Here the CDR3 DNA reads TGCGCCAGCAGCGACCCACAGGGGGCCCTTGGCTACACCTTC.

A single count supports this clone. The chain employs TRBV11-3 and TRBJ2-7; 9 nucleotides match TRBD1. The CDR3 runs 15 residues. CDR1 and CDR2 (germline): SGHNT, YENEEA. Unmatched junction bases numbered 7, after V lost 4 bases and J lost 3 bases. The CDR3 loop reads CASSSGQGRDYEQYF. Here the CDR3 DNA reads TGTGCCAGCAGCTCCGGACAGGGGAGGGACTACGAGCAGTACTTC.

V is TRBV18 and J is TRBJ2-7, with 10 bases identical to TRBD2. Germline trimming cut 5 bases from V and 3 bases from J; bases unmatched to any gene: 4. The CDR3 covers 14 residues. CDR1 and CDR2 (germline): KGHSH, LQKENI. The CDR3 is CASSNSGGIYEQYF. The CDR3 DNA is TGTGCCAGCTCAAATAGCGGGGGGATCTACGAGCAGTACTTC.

The V gene is TRBV7-9, the J gene TRBJ2-7, with TRBD1 matching 9 bases. The length of the CDR3 is 16 residues. V lost 5 bases to trimming and J lost 0 bases; unmatched junction nucleotides: 8. Germline V gene sequence: CDR1 SEHNR, CDR2 FQNEAQ (reference sequence). As DNA, the CDR3 is TGTGCCAGCAGCCGCCCCGGGACAGGGAGCTCCTACGAGCAGTACTTC. It codes for CASSRPGTGSSYEQYF. The entire variable domain, with the rest obtained from reference TRBV7-9 and TRBJ2-7, is as follows: DTGVSQNPRHKITKRGQNVTFRCDPISEHNRLYWYRQTLGQGPEFLTYFQNEAQLEKSRLLSDRFSAERPKGSFSTLEIQRTEQGDSAMYLCASSRPGTGSSYEQYFGPGTRLTVT.

This chain joins TRBV11-2 and TRBJ2-1; 14 bases line up with TRBD2. Germline V gene sequence: CDR1 SGHAT, CDR2 FQNNGV. V was pared by 3 bases and J by 8 bases, with 6 bases of the junction left unmatched. The CDR3 extends over 16 amino acids. CDR3 amino acids: CASSLGGLAGGDEQFF. CDR3 nucleotides: TGTGCCAGCAGCTTGGGAGGACTAGCGGGGGGAGATGAGCAGTTCTTC.